These 24 T cell receptor beta chains came from one sample sequenced in a study of T cell clonality in common variable immunodeficiency. The data were produced by immunoSEQ multiplex PCR, yet TCRdb's version contains in-frame clones alone and is incomplete. Singletons are absent from the sample, which has tens of thousands of clones. Specimen: peripheral blood mononuclear cells. Receptors originate from a person aged 18 to 70 in good health.

The table lists this clone with many counts. The read terminates 3 residues ahead of where the CDR3 ends, so the germline J gene completes it. The J gene is TRBJ1-2, the V gene TRBV7-9; tentatively, D is TRBD1 (6 bases). Germline CDR1 SEHNR, CDR2 FQNEAQ (reference sequence). Between the trimmed V and J ends, which lost 5 bases and 6 bases, there was a span of 16 bases. This CDR3 has 14 amino acids. CDR3 DNA (partial): TGTGCCAGCAGCCTCCCACAGGGAATTAATGGC. Protein: CASSLPQGING. The CDR3 in its entirety is CASSLPQGINGYTF.

Many counts were recorded for this clone. The sequenced fragment ends 3 residues before the CDR3 boundary, so the rest is inferred from the germline J gene. The chain uses TRBV18 and TRBJ2-5; 12 positions match TRBD2. The J segment lost 2 bases and the V segment lost 6 bases, leaving 4 bases of the junction unmatched. Germline V gives CDR1 KGHSH, CDR2 LQKENI. The CDR3 is 15 residues long. CDR3 sequence reads: CASSPSGGAQETQYF. Partial CDR3 DNA: TGTGCCAGCTCCCCTAGCGGGGGGGCTCAAGAGACC.

This clone was observed many times. The CDR3 end falls 3 residues outside the read, so it is completed with the germline J gene. The chain has TRBV6-2 or TRBV6-3 and TRBJ2-1, with TRBD2 identical over 8 bases. V gave up 6 bases and J gave up 7 bases; unmatched junction bases: 8. CDR1 and CDR2 (germline): MNHEY, SVGEGT. CDR3 length equals 14 residues. The CDR3 DNA, read in part, is TGTGCCAGCAGAGTTCGGGGGGGCAAAAATGAG. It yields the protein CASRVRGGKNE. The full CDR3 reads CASRVRGGKNEQFF.

This clone was recorded at least ten times. The read ends 3 residues before the CDR3 terminus; that terminus is restored from the germline J gene. The rearrangement uses TRBV6-2 or TRBV6-3 and TRBJ2-7; 12 nucleotides match TRBD1. This CDR3 is 15 amino acids long. In germline, CDR1 is MNHEY, CDR2 SVGEGT. The junction had 4 bases not matched to a gene; V was cut back by 6 bases and J by 1 base. The chain's CDR3 is CASRGDRGRSYEQYF. The covered CDR3 bases are TGTGCCAGCAGGGGGGACAGGGGGCGATCCTACGAG.

The DNA read from the CDR3 is TGTGCCAGCTCACCACGGGGGACTAGCGGGTGGAATGAC. It is translated as CASSPRGTSGWND. The complete CDR3 sequence is CASSPRGTSGWNDYTF. V is TRBV18 and J is TRBJ1-2; weak D call: TRBD1 (5 bases). The read terminates 3 residues before the CDR3 end, so the remaining end is supplied by the germline J gene. CDR3 length: 16 amino acids. The germline V gene has CDR1 KGHSH and CDR2 LQKENI.

This clone appeared many times. The CDR3 is cut off 3 residues early in the read; its end comes from the germline J gene. This rearrangement joins TRBV30 to TRBJ1-1; 9 bases align to TRBD1. Looked up from germline, CDR1 is GTSNPN and CDR2 is SVGIG (reference sequence). This CDR3 is 13 amino acids long. Trimming removed 3 bases from V and 4 bases from J; junction bases left unmatched: 3. The DNA read from the CDR3 is TGTGCCTGGAGCAAGGGACAGGGCACTGAA. This codes for CAWSKGQGTE. The whole CDR3 reads CAWSKGQGTEAFF. Based on the CDR3 plus reference TRBV30 and TRBJ1-1, the full variable domain is SQTIHQWPATLVQPVGSPLSLECTVEGTSNPNLYWYRQAAGRGLQLLFYSVGIGQISSEVPQNLSASRPQDRQFILSSKKLLLSDSGFYLCAWSKGQGTEAFFGQGTRLTVV.

CDR3 in amino acids: CASRLDGKRQAFF. CDR3 bases read: TGCGCCAGCCGATTGGACGGTAAACGTCAA. This sequence joins TRBV5-1 and TRBJ1-1, with D hard to call. The sequenced fragment ends 3 residues before the CDR3 boundary, so the rest is inferred from the germline J gene. The CDR3 consists of 13 residues. Germline V lookup: CDR1 SGHRS, CDR2 YFSETQ.

Turning to this clone: With the read ending 3 residues before the CDR3 end, the germline J gene is used to fill in that end. This chain joins TRBV5-1 and TRBJ1-2; D is uncertain. Germline lookup yields CDR1 SGHRS and CDR2 YFSETQ. The CDR3 is 14 residues long. The CDR3 protein is CASSFYRGFYDYTF. The part of the CDR3 DNA that was read is TGCGCCAGCAGCTTTTATCGAGGGTTCTACGAC.

This clone turned up a few times. The DNA ends 3 residues before the CDR3 does, and the rest of the CDR3 is filled in from the germline J gene. The V and J genes are TRBV19 and TRBJ2-3; TRBD2 matches 7 bases. This CDR3 region has 16 residues. Germline V lookup: CDR1 LNHDA, CDR2 SQIVND (reference sequence). CDR3 DNA (partial): TGTGCCAGTAGTATCAATCCGGGGGGATCCGGCGAGACG. Protein product: CASSINPGGSGET. The whole CDR3 region reads CASSINPGGSGETQYF.

This clone was counted at least ten times. The read finishes 3 residues shy of the CDR3 end, and the germline J gene is used to complete it. The rearrangement links TRBV20-1 to TRBJ2-1, with 8 bases lining up with TRBD2. Trimming cost V 0 bases and J 3 bases; bases outside gene matches: 4. Germline loops: CDR1 DFQATT, CDR2 SNEGSKA (reference sequence). The CDR3 consists of 15 residues. Partial CDR3 DNA: TGCAGTGCTAGAGATCCCGGGACTAGCTACAATGAG. This gives the protein CSARDPGTSYNE. From start to end, the CDR3 is CSARDPGTSYNEQFF.

Of note for this clone: The CDR3 end is not reached by the read, which stops 3 residues before it; the germline J gene fills it in. The gene calls are TRBV19 and TRBJ1-1; possibly TRBD1 for D (6 bases). The V end lost 3 bases, the J end lost 0 bases, and 11 bases lay between the germline ends. CDR3 size: 15 residues. The V gene's germline CDR1 is LNHDA and CDR2 SQIVND (reference sequence). This chain's CDR3 is CASSMEDSLNTEAFF. CDR3 DNA, as far as it was read: TGTGCCAGTAGTATGGAGGACAGTCTGAACACTGAA.

The sample holds a few counts of this clone. The sequenced fragment ends 3 residues before the CDR3 boundary, so the rest is inferred from the germline J gene. The genes are TRBV7-2 and TRBJ2-2; D not resolved. The CDR3 has 13 amino acids. The germline V and J ends were trimmed by 1 base and 7 bases, with 7 bases remaining between them. Germline values: CDR1 SGHTA, CDR2 FQGNSA. The CDR3 reads CASSLDRRGELFF. Partial CDR3 DNA: TGTGCCAGCAGCTTAGACAGACGCGGGGAG.

In this sample, this clone turned up many times. The read terminates 3 residues before the CDR3 end, so the remaining end is supplied by the germline J gene. This chain uses TRBV6-1 with TRBJ2-2; D is unresolved. V lost 2 bases and J lost 5, with 3 bases in between. The CDR3 runs to 12 residues. Germline V lookup: CDR1 MNHNS, CDR2 SASEGT. This CDR3 reads CASSESTGELFF. The DNA read from the CDR3 is TGTGCCAGCAGTGAATCAACCGGGGAG.

At least ten counts were recorded for this clone. Read coverage stops 3 residues before the CDR3 terminus; the germline J gene supplies the remainder. V gene TRBV7-6 combines with J gene TRBJ1-6; D is undetermined. The germline V gene encodes CDR1 SGHVS and CDR2 FNYEAQ. CDR3 length: 16 amino acids. Trimming cost V 4 bases and J 10 bases, with 20 bases left between them. The CDR3 DNA, read in part, is TGTGCCAGCAGCTCACTCGGCCCACAAGGCGGCTCACCC. Translation gives CASSSLGPQGGSP. From start to end, the CDR3 is CASSSLGPQGGSPLHF.

This clone was counted only a few times. The CDR3 is cut off 3 residues early in the read; its end comes from the germline J gene. V gene TRBV2 combines with J gene TRBJ2-3; D gene unclear. This CDR3 contains 14 residues. From germline, CDR1 is SNHLY and CDR2 FYNNEI. The covered CDR3 bases are TGTGCCAGCAGTGAGACGGTTAGCAATCAGCCG. Encoded protein: CASSETVSNQP. The full CDR3 reads CASSETVSNQPQYF.

This clone was found many times. The DNA ends 3 residues before the CDR3 does, and the rest of the CDR3 is filled in from the germline J gene. This chain connects TRBV7-3 to TRBJ2-5; weak D call: TRBD2 (6 bases). Trimming left V 4 bases short and J 2 bases short, with 17 bases between. Germline V gene sequence: CDR1 SGHTA, CDR2 FQGTGA. This CDR3 comprises 16 residues. The DNA read from the CDR3 is TGTGCCAGCAGCTCGAAAAGGTCCGCGGGGCAAGAGACC. Translating gives CASSSKRSAGQET. In full, the CDR3 reads CASSSKRSAGQETQYF.

Many counts were recorded for this clone. The read falls 3 residues short of the CDR3 end, and the missing part is taken from the germline J gene. The chain combines TRBV7-9 with TRBJ1-1; 9 bases fit TRBD1. With 9 bases clipped from V and 3 bases from J, the junction kept 8 bases outside the gene matches. This CDR3 has 14 residues. CDR1 and CDR2 (germline): SEHNR, FQNEAQ (reference sequence). The sequenced CDR3 bases are TGTGCCAGTTCTACAGGGGGCCTGTACACTGAA. This translates into CASSTGGLYTE. The CDR3, in full, reads CASSTGGLYTEAFF.

This clone was observed many times. The read stops 3 residues short of the end of the CDR3; the missing end is completed from the germline J gene. The rearrangement links TRBV5-1 to TRBJ2-5, with 9 bases lining up with TRBD1. The CDR3 is 15 residues long. The junction had 6 bases not matched to a gene; V was cut back by 5 bases and J by 1 base. Germline-derived CDR1 and CDR2 are SGHRS and YFSETQ. CDR3 protein: CASRPGTGIQETQYF. CDR3 DNA, as far as it was read: TGCGCCAGCAGGCCCGGGACAGGGATCCAAGAGACC.

As regards this clone: The read is 3 residues too short to cover the CDR3 end, so that end is filled in from the germline J gene. This chain connects TRBV5-1 to TRBJ1-2; a possible D gene is TRBD1 (6 bases). The CDR3 covers 15 residues. Trimming stripped 0 bases from V and 6 bases from J, with 15 bases between. Germline V lookup: CDR1 SGHRS, CDR2 YFSETQ. CDR3 residues: CASSLEAGGLDGYTF. The covered CDR3 bases are TGCGCCAGCAGCTTGGAAGCGGGGGGCCTTGATGGC. Looking up the rest from reference TRBV5-1 and TRBJ1-2 gives the full variable domain: KAGVTQTPRYLIKTRGQQVTLSCSPISGHRSVSWYQQTPGQGLQFLFEYFSETQRNKGNFPGRFSGRQFSNSRSEMNVSTLELGDSALYLCASSLEAGGLDGYTFGSGTRLTVV.

For this clone: The read terminates 3 residues before the CDR3 end, so the remaining end is supplied by the germline J gene. The chain uses TRBV30 and TRBJ1-1; D uncertain. CDR1 and CDR2 (germline): GTSNPN, SVGIG (reference sequence). CDR3 length equals 15 residues. CDR3 bases read: TGTGCCTGGAGTGGGACTAGCGGGAGCACAGATACG. This codes for CAWSGTSGSTDT. The whole CDR3 sequence is CAWSGTSGSTDTAFF.

There are many counts of this clone. This CDR3 reads CSAGLSGTKETQYF. The sequenced part of the CDR3 DNA is TGCAGTGCTGGGCTGAGCGGGACTAAAGAGACC. The rearrangement joins TRBV20-1 to TRBJ2-5; 7 bases match TRBD2. Read coverage stops 3 residues before the CDR3 terminus; the germline J gene supplies the remainder. Germline CDR1 is DFQATT and CDR2 is SNEGSKA (reference sequence). This CDR3 spans 14 amino acids. Losses at the gene ends were 5 bases for V and 3 bases for J; bases not matched to a gene: 9.

This clone was seen ten or more times. The read stops 3 residues short of the end of the CDR3; the missing end is completed from the germline J gene. The chain links TRBV5-6 to TRBJ2-7; 12 bases agree with TRBD1. V shed 4 bases, J shed 4 bases, and the junction held 3 bases outside the gene matches. The CDR3 contains 14 residues. Germline assignment: CDR1 SGHDT and CDR2 YYEEEE. The CDR3 DNA, read in part, is TGTGCCAGCAGCCGGGACAGGGGGCGATACGAG. This gives the protein CASSRDRGRYE. The complete CDR3 protein is CASSRDRGRYEQYF.

This clone came up many times. The read halts 3 residues ahead of the CDR3 end, with the missing end drawn from the germline J gene. V is TRBV6-9 and J is TRBJ2-7; TRBD1 matches 7 bases. This CDR3 has 20 residues. Losses at the gene ends were 0 bases for V and 3 bases for J; bases not matched to a gene: 20. CDR1 is MNHGY, CDR2 SVAAGI, per germline. The CDR3 here is CASSYSKGLDRAGLGYEQYF. Incomplete CDR3 DNA: TGTGCCAGCAGTTATTCGAAAGGGCTCGACAGGGCCGGACTGGGCTACGAG.

The sample holds a few counts of this clone. The read comes to an end 3 residues before the CDR3 does, leaving the germline J gene to fill in the end. The chain has TRBV6-4 and TRBJ2-3; D is undetermined. CDR3 size: 15 residues. Trimming left V 0 bases short and J 7 bases short, with 14 bases between. Germline values: CDR1 MRHNA, CDR2 SNTAGT. CDR3 bases read: TGTGCCAGCAGTGACTCGGATTCGGCTGGGCATACG. This gives the protein CASSDSDSAGHT. The whole CDR3 protein reads CASSDSDSAGHTQYF.